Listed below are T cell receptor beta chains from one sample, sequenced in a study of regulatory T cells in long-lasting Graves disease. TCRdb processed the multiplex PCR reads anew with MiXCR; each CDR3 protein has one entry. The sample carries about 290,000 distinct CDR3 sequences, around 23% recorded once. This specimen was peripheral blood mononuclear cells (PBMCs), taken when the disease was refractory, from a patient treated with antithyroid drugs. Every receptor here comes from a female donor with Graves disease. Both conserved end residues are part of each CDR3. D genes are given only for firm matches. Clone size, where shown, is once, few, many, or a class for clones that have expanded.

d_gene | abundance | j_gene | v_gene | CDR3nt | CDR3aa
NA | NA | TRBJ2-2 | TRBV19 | TGTGCCAGTAGTATAGCCCTCTCGTGGTTAGTTCGATCCGGGGAGCTGTTTTTT | CASSIALSWLVRSGELFF
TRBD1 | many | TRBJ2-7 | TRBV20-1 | TGCAGTGCTAGAGACCCGGGACAGGGGAGCTACGAGCAGTACTTC | CSARDPGQGSYEQYF
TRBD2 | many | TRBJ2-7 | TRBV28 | TGTGCCAGCAGTTCCCTTGGACTAGCGGGTATTTTTGGGGTTGGCGAGCAGTACTTC | CASSSLGLAGIFGVGEQYF
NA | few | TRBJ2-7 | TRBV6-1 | TGTGCCAGCAGTCCCACCCCGGACGGCCACGAGCAGTACTTC | CASSPTPDGHEQYF
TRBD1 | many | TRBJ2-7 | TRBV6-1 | TGTGCCAGCAGAGGACAGGGAAACTACGAGCAGTACTTC | CASRGQGNYEQYF
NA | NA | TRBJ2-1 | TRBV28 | TGTGCCAGCAATACCCGGGAGACCCACAATGAGCAGTTCTTC | CASNTRETHNEQFF
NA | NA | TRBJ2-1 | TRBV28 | TGTGCCAGCAGTTTGGGGAGCGGAGCCAGCTACAATGAGCAGTTCTTC | CASSLGSGASYNEQFF
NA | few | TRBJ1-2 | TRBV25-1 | TGTGCCAGCAGTTCTGCCAGGGCCCGGCGCTCAGGGACTACTTACTTAGGGGGCTACACCTTC | CASSSARARRSGTTYLGGYTF
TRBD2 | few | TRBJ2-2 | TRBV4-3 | TGCGCCAGCAGCCGGCGAGCGGGAGGATCCCCGAACACCGGGGAGCTGTTTTTT | CASSRRAGGSPNTGELFF
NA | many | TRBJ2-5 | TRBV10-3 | TGTGCCGTGAACGATGCTAGCCCTGGGACCCAGTACTTC | CAVNDASPGTQYF
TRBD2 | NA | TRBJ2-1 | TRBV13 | TGTGCCAGCAGCTCGCAGATCCTAGCGGGAGGTAATGAGCAGTTCTTC | CASSSQILAGGNEQFF
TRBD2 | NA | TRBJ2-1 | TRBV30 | TGTGCCTGGAGTGTACTAAGGACTAGCGCACCCCGACGCAATGAGCAGTTCTTC | CAWSVLRTSAPRRNEQFF
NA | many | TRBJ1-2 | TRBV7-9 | TGTGCCACCGGCAATAACTATGGCTACACCTTC | CATGNNYGYTF
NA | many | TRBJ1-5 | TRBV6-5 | TGTGCCAGCAGTTACCCGGGGTATCCCCAGCATTTT | CASSYPGYPQHF
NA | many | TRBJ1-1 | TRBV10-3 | TGTGCCATCAGTGAGAGGGGGTCGGGAACTGAAGCTTTCTTT | CAISERGSGTEAFF
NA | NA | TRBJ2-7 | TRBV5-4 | TGTGCCAGCAGCTTCGGGACTGGATACGAGCAGTACTTC | CASSFGTGYEQYF
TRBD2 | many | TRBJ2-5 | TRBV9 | TGTGCCAGCAGCGTAGAGGATGGTCTAGCGGATAGGGGGACCCAGTACTTC | CASSVEDGLADRGTQYF
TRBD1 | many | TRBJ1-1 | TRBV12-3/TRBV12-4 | TGTGCCAGCAGTTGGCAGGGGGCTGGAACTGAAGCTTTCTTT | CASSWQGAGTEAFF
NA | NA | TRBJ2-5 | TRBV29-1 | TGCAGCGTTGAAGATCCGACTAGACAAGAGACCCAGTACTTC | CSVEDPTRQETQYF
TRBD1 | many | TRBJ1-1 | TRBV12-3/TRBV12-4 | TGTGCCAGCTTTTTAAGACAGGGGACGAACACTGAAGCTTTCTTT | CASFLRQGTNTEAFF
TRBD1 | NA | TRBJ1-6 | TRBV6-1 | TGTGCCAGCAGGCAGGGGGCACGTTCACCCCTCCACTTT | CASRQGARSPLHF
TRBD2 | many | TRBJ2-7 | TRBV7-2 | TGTGCCAGCAGCAATGGACCGGGACTAGCGGGAAACGAGCAGTACTTC | CASSNGPGLAGNEQYF
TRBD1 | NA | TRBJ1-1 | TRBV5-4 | TGCGCCAGCAGCCGGACGCAGGGGGCCACTGAAGCTTTCTTT | CASSRTQGATEAFF
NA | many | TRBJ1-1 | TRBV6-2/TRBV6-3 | TGTGCCAGCAGTTACTCGATTGTCCAATCGCTTGGGACTGAAGCTTTCTTT | CASSYSIVQSLGTEAFF
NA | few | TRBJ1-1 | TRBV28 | TGTGCCAGCAGTTTTCTTGACAACACTGAAGCTTTCTTT | CASSFLDNTEAFF
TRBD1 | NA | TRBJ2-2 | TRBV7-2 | TGTGCCAGCAGCTGGACAGGGCGGTCTTCCGGGGAGCTGTTTTTT | CASSWTGRSSGELFF
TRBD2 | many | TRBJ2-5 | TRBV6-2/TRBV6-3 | TGTGCCAGCAGTTGGAGGCGGGAGGGCCGAGAGACCCAGTACTTC | CASSWRREGRETQYF
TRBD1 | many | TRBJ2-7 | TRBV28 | TGTGCCAGCGGGGACAGGGTCTACGAGCAGTACTTC | CASGDRVYEQYF
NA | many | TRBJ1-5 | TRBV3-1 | TGTGCCAGCAGCCAAGCAGGGGCAGGGAATCAGCCCCAGCATTTT | CASSQAGAGNQPQHF
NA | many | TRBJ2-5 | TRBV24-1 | TGTGCCACCAGTGAAACGGGACATTCAAGGGAGACCCAGTACTTC | CATSETGHSRETQYF
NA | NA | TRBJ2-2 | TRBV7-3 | TGTGCCAGCAGCTTAACCAGGGGGGAGCTGTTTTTT | CASSLTRGELFF
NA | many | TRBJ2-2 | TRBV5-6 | TGTGCCAGCAGCTCAGTCTCCAAATTCGGGGAGCTGTTTTTT | CASSSVSKFGELFF
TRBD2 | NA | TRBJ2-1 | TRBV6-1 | TGTGCCAGCAGTCGTATAGCGGGAGTCTCCTACAATGAGCAGTTCTTC | CASSRIAGVSYNEQFF
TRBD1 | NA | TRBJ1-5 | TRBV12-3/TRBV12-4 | TGTGCCAGCAGTTATACAGGGGGCTTCGATCAGCCCCAGCATTTT | CASSYTGGFDQPQHF
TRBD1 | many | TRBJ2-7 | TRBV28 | TGTGCCTCAGGGACAGGGTCCCCCTACGAGCAGTACTTC | CASGTGSPYEQYF
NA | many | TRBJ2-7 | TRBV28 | TGTGCCAGCGCGTCGACCTATTTCGGGGGACACTTCCCCTACGAGCAGTACTTC | CASASTYFGGHFPYEQYF
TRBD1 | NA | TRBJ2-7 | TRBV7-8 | TGTGCCAGCAGCTTAGATAGGACAGGCGAGCAGTACTTC | CASSLDRTGEQYF
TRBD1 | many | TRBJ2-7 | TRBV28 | TGTGCCAGCAGGCTGACAGGGGGCTACGAGCAGTACTTC | CASRLTGGYEQYF
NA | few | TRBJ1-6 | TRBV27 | TGTGCCAGCAGTTTACAGGGACGTTCACCCCTCCACTTT | CASSLQGRSPLHF
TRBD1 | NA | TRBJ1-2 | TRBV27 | TGTGCCAGCAGTGAGACAGGGGGCGATGGCTACACCTTC | CASSETGGDGYTF
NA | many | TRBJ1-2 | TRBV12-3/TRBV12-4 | TGTGCCAGCAGCTACCTGGCCGGGTATGGCTACACCTTC | CASSYLAGYGYTF
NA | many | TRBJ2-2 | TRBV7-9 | TGTGCCAGCAGCGCCGGGACAACGAACACCGGGGAGCTGTTTTTT | CASSAGTTNTGELFF
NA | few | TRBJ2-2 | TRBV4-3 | TGCGCCAGCAGCCAAGGTTCCGATTACTGGGAGACCGGGGAGCTGTTTTTT | CASSQGSDYWETGELFF
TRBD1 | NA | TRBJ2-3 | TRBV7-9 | TGTGCCAGCAACACTTTTGGGACAGGGGAGTTCACAGATACGCAGTATTTT | CASNTFGTGEFTDTQYF
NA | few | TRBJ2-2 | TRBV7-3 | TGTGCCAGCAGCCCTCAGACAGGGAACACCGGGGAGCTGTTTTTT | CASSPQTGNTGELFF
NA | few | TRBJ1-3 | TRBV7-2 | TGTGCCAGCACCCTGGGGGGAGAGACTGGAAACACCATATATTTT | CASTLGGETGNTIYF
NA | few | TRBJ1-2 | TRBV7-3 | TGTGCCAGCAGCCCAGAGGGGGGCAGGTATGGCTACACCTTC | CASSPEGGRYGYTF
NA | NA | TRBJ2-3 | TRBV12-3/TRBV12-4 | TGTGCCAGCTGTTGGGCGGGAACGCTGGCGAGCACAGATACGCAGTATTTT | CASCWAGTLASTDTQYF
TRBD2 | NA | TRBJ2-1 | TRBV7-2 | TGTGCCAGCAGCCAGGTAGCGGGAGGGCCTCGCCGACCATCTTACGCGGTACCTTACAATGAGCAGTTCTTC | CASSQVAGGPRRPSYAVPYNEQFF
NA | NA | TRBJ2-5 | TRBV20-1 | TGCAGTGCGCAAGCGGGCTTCCAAGAGACCCAGTACTTC | CSAQAGFQETQYF
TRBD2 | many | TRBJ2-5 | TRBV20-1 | TGCAGTGCTGGGGGGGACCACCCGGAGACCCAGTACTTC | CSAGGDHPETQYF
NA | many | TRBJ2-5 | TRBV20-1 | TGCAGTGCTAGAGAGAGTAAGGCCCCAGAGACCCAGTACTTC | CSARESKAPETQYF
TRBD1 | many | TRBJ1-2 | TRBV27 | TGTGCCAGCAGTCCCCCCCCGGACAGGGAAGGCTATGGCTACACCTTC | CASSPPPDREGYGYTF
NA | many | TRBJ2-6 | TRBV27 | TGTGCCAGCAGTTTAGGGGCTGGGGCCAACGTCCTGACTTTC | CASSLGAGANVLTF